Below, 23 T cell receptor beta chains from the same sample are listed, as sequenced in a study of T cell clones after liver transplantation. Sequenced by immunoSEQ multiplex PCR; TCRdb stores in-frame clones only, minus some. This table has some 13,000 clones, 70% to 80% appearing once. The material sequenced was CD8+ T cells from blood, taken at the 22-month timepoint. These receptors were collected from a human patient who received a liver transplant. Some T cells may be transferred from the graft donor.

The rearrangement uses TRBV4-1 and TRBJ2-1; no clear D gene. The CDR3 extends over 15 amino acids. The germline V gene has CDR1 MGHRA and CDR2 YSYEKL. The V end lost 2 bases, the J end lost 8 bases, and 16 bases lay between the germline ends. Written as DNA, the CDR3 is TGCGCCAGCAGCCAAAGTCGTGCTAGTTTCGATGAGCAGTTCTTC. It specifies CASSQSRASFDEQFF.

The rearrangement links TRBV7-9 to TRBJ2-7; unclear D gene. The CDR3 covers 16 residues. CDR1 is SEHNR and CDR2 is FQNEAQ in the germline V gene (reference sequence). V was pared by 0 bases and J by 2 bases, with 14 bases between. The CDR3 nucleotides are TGTGCCAGCAGCTTAGCGAGAGGTCGCCCCCCCTACGAGCAGTACTTC. Protein product: CASSLARGRPPYEQYF.

The chain has TRBV4-3 and TRBJ2-7; D is ambiguous. The germline V gene encodes CDR1 LGHNA and CDR2 YSLEER. The CDR3 sequence is 13 residues long. V lost 3 bases to trimming and J lost 6 bases, with 12 bases between them. The CDR3 sequence: CASSHAPTTEQYF. DNA of the CDR3: TGCGCCAGCAGCCACGCTCCTACTACCGAGCAGTACTTC.

The V and J genes are TRBV9 and TRBJ2-7; 9 nucleotides line up with TRBD1. The germline CDR1 and CDR2 sequences are SGDLS and YYNGEE. The length of the CDR3 is 16 residues. Germline trimming cut 1 base from V and 5 bases from J; bases unmatched to any gene: 10. The CDR3 bases are TGTGCCAGCAGCGTAACTTGGGACAGGGAATTAAACGAGCAGTACTTC. Translated: CASSVTWDRELNEQYF.

This clone was observed once. The V call is TRBV6-6, the J call TRBJ2-7; D is undetermined. The CDR3 has 11 amino acids. Trimming stripped 6 bases from V and 6 bases from J, with 9 bases between. Germline CDR1 MNHNY, CDR2 SVGAGI (reference sequence). CDR3 amino acids: CASSLAREQYF. The CDR3 nucleotides read TGTGCCAGCAGCCTCGCCCGCGAGCAGTACTTC.

The CDR3 DNA reads as TGTGCCAGCAGTCCGCCCCCGACACTCCCCATTTACGAGCAGTACTTC. Protein sequence: CASSPPPTLPIYEQYF. V and J are TRBV27 and TRBJ2-7; no definite D call. From germline, CDR1 is MNHEY and CDR2 SMNVEV (reference sequence). The CDR3 consists of 16 residues. V was shortened by 5 bases and J by 4 bases, with 21 bases between the two germline ends.

The V gene is TRBV7-6, the J gene TRBJ1-2, with D perhaps matching TRBD1 (5 bases). Germline CDR1 SGHVS, CDR2 FNYEAQ. Trimming pared 6 bases from V and 5 bases from J, leaving 13 bases between. The CDR3 spans 13 residues. The CDR3 region has the DNA TGTGCCAGCAGTCCCCCGGGGGGATATGGCTACACCTTC. Its protein product is CASSPPGGYGYTF.

The gene calls are TRBV5-1 and TRBJ2-2; 7 nucleotides match TRBD1. V shed 3 bases, J shed 0 bases, and the junction held 11 bases outside the gene matches. Germline V gene data show CDR1 as SGHRS and CDR2 as YFSETQ. CDR3 length: 18 amino acids. The CDR3 nucleotides are TGCGCCAGCAGCTGGTCAGACTCCGGGACAGCGAACACCGGGGAGCTGTTTTTT. Protein sequence: CASSWSDSGTANTGELFF.

This clone has just a few counts. This chain uses TRBV7-3 with TRBJ2-1, with no clear D. Germline V lookup: CDR1 SGHTA, CDR2 FQGTGA. The CDR3 covers 13 residues. V was pared by 4 bases and J by 7 bases, with 11 bases between. The CDR3 spells CASSSPAGNEQFF. CDR3 bases: TGTGCCAGCAGCTCCCCGGCTGGGAATGAGCAGTTCTTC.

This clone was recorded only once. The chain carries TRBV29-1 and TRBJ2-2, with D unresolved. Trimming cost V 3 bases and J 5 bases, with 10 bases left between them. The CDR3 length is 13 residues. Looked up from germline, CDR1 is SQVTM and CDR2 is ANQGSEA. The CDR3 here is CSVEWGWTGELFF. In DNA form, the CDR3 reads TGCAGCGTTGAGTGGGGTTGGACCGGGGAGCTGTTTTTT.

The chain uses TRBV9 and TRBJ2-3, with unresolved D. The CDR3 is 14 amino acids. The germline V gene encodes CDR1 SGDLS and CDR2 YYNGEE. The V end was cut by 4 bases, the J end by 2 bases, with 11 bases between. CDR3 region: CASSLGSLTDTQYF. DNA for the CDR3: TGTGCCAGCAGCCTTGGCAGCCTCACAGATACGCAGTATTTT.

The CDR3 DNA reads as TGTGCCAGCAGTTACTACACTAGCGGGAACTACGAGCAGTACTTC. Protein sequence: CASSYYTSGNYEQYF. The chain is built from TRBV7-2 and TRBJ2-7; the match to TRBD2 covers 10 bases. Germline V lookup: CDR1 SGHTA, CDR2 FQGNSA. The CDR3 has 15 amino acids. Trimming took 6 bases from V and 3 from J; bases not matched to a gene: 8.

In this sample, this clone turned up a few times. This chain uses TRBV9 with TRBJ2-1; 10 bases are a match to TRBD2. V gave up 1 base and J gave up 9 bases; unmatched junction bases: 4. The CDR3 spans 14 residues. Germline V gene data show CDR1 as SGDLS and CDR2 as YYNGEE. The chain's CDR3 is CASSVTSGMGEQFF. DNA for the CDR3: TGTGCCAGCAGCGTAACTAGCGGGATGGGTGAGCAGTTCTTC.

The rearrangement links TRBV28 to TRBJ1-1; D is unresolved. CDR3 length equals 12 residues. Germline V gene lookup returns CDR1 MDHEN and CDR2 SYDVKM. Trimming shortened V by 6 bases and J by 5 bases, and 10 bases separated the two germline ends. The CDR3, as DNA: TGTGCCAGCAGGGCGAGGGAGACTGAAGCTTTCTTT. Translation gives CASRARETEAFF.

Judged by abundance, this clone is medium-sized. The chain joins TRBV7-9 to TRBJ2-5, with 8 bases matching TRBD1. Germline CDR1 is SEHNR and CDR2 is FQNEAQ (reference sequence). V shed 7 bases and J 0 bases; nucleotides not matched to a gene: 7. This CDR3 has 15 amino acids. In DNA form, the CDR3 reads TGTGCCAGCAATAAATTGACAGGGGACCAAGAGACCCAGTACTTC. Amino acids: CASNKLTGDQETQYF.

This chain connects TRBV4-2 to TRBJ2-7, with D hard to call. Germline loops: CDR1 LGHNA, CDR2 YNFKEQ. V lost 0 bases to trimming and J lost 5 bases, with 11 bases between them. The CDR3 extends over 14 amino acids. The CDR3 nucleotides are TGTGCCAGCAGCCAAGAAAGGTACTTAGACGAGCAGTACTTC. Encoded protein: CASSQERYLDEQYF.

The chain couples TRBV10-3 to TRBJ1-2, with TRBD1 identical over 9 bases. This CDR3 comprises 14 residues. V trimming: 6 bases; J trimming: 3 bases; junction bases outside the gene matches: 5. Germline V gene data show CDR1 as ENHRY and CDR2 as SYGVKD. The CDR3 DNA reads TGTGCCATCAGACAGGGGGCGGAGTACTATGGCTACACCTTC. Protein sequence: CAIRQGAEYYGYTF.

The V gene is TRBV11-1, the J gene TRBJ2-5, with 9 bases lining up with TRBD2. In germline, CDR1 is SGHAT, CDR2 FQDESV (reference sequence). The CDR3 contains 15 residues. Unmatched junction bases numbered 8, after V lost 7 bases and J lost 2 bases. The CDR3 sequence: CASNGERGAQETQYF. In DNA form, the CDR3 reads TGTGCCAGCAATGGGGAGCGGGGGGCTCAAGAGACCCAGTACTTC.

The chain is built from TRBV6-6 and TRBJ2-7; 7 nucleotides match TRBD1. Germline trimming cut 2 bases from V and 6 bases from J; bases unmatched to any gene: 4. Germline CDR1 MNHNY, CDR2 SVGAGI (reference sequence). This CDR3 region has 13 residues. As DNA, the CDR3 is TGTGCCAGCAGTTACGAGGCAGGGGGCGAGCAGTACTTC. It translates to CASSYEAGGEQYF.

This chain links TRBV18 with TRBJ1-4, with D unresolved. V lost 3 bases, J lost 7 bases, and 21 bases lay in between. The length of the CDR3 is 17 residues. Germline-derived CDR1 and CDR2 are KGHSH and LQKENI. CDR3 nucleotide sequence: TGTGCCAGCTCACCGCTGGATAAGTCACCCCCAGGTGAAAAACTGTTTTTT. Amino acid sequence: CASSPLDKSPPGEKLFF. Filled out from reference TRBV18 and TRBJ1-4, the complete variable domain reads NAGVMQNPRHLVRRRGQEARLRCSPMKGHSHVYWYRQLPEEGLKFMVYLQKENIIDESGMPKERFSAEFPKEGPSILRIQQVVRGDSAAYFCASSPLDKSPPGEKLFFGSGTQLSVL.

The chain combines TRBV5-1 with TRBJ2-5; D perhaps matches TRBD1 (5 bases). V lost 2 bases to trimming and J lost 3 bases, with 17 bases between them. CDR3 size: 16 residues. CDR1 is SGHRS, CDR2 YFSETQ, per germline. In DNA, the CDR3 is TGCGCCAGCAGCTTTGCGCTGCCAGGGCCCAAAGAGACCCAGTACTTC. Its translation: CASSFALPGPKETQYF.

The gene calls are TRBV21-1 and TRBJ1-1. TRBV21-1 is recorded as a pseudogene. The CDR3 has 15 amino acids. The CDR3 region has the DNA TGTGCCAGCAGCAAAGAAGTGACCATGAACACTGAAGCTTTCTTT. Protein sequence: CASSKEVTMNTEAFF.

This clone was seen once. The chain has TRBV5-4 and TRBJ2-7; no clear D gene. From germline, CDR1 is SGHNT and CDR2 YYREEE (reference sequence). With 0 bases removed from V and 0 bases from J, the gap between germline ends came to 10 bases. The CDR3 is 15 residues long. CDR3 coding DNA: TGTGCCAGCAGCTTGGGACGAACGAGCTCCTACGAGCAGTACTTC. It codes for CASSLGRTSSYEQYF.